The clone carrying this TCR beta chain occurred a few times. This record comes from a study of T-cell memory formation after mild COVID-19. This CDR3 is 16 amino acids long. Germline V lookup: CDR1 SGHNT, CDR2 YENEEA. Trimming took 6 bases from V and 3 from J, leaving 15 bases between them. One entry per CDR3 protein, called by TCRdb with MiXCR from the 5' RACE reads. The sample lists hundreds of thousands of distinct CDR3 sequences, approximately 21% occurring once. The chain links TRBV11-3 to TRBJ1-6; D may be TRBD1 (5 bases). The clonotype originates from an adult woman who had mild COVID-19 (a few samples of this study predate the infection). Cell type and time point are not known. Input material: PBMCs or a T cell subset sorted from them (not recorded which). The CDR3 DNA follows: TGTGCCAGCAGTCCCAGGGTGCTGGACTATAATTCACCCCTCCACTTT. Protein: CASSPRVLDYNSPLHF.